This T cell receptor (beta chain) was observed in a study of control samples from healthy donors and cancer patients. Assay: immunoSEQ multiplex PCR; the TCRdb copy retains only in-frame clones and omits some. The top ten hold 10% to 15% of the sample, which has 250,000 to 300,000 clones, around 80% seen once. The CDR3 is 20 amino acids. Losses at the gene ends were 4 bases for V and 0 bases for J; bases not matched to a gene: 14. Germline CDR1 is MDHEN and CDR2 is SYDVKM. Sequenced: PBMCs. The rearrangement uses TRBV28 and TRBJ2-1; 11 positions match TRBD2. The sequence came from a woman aged 55-69 years with lung cancer. CDR3 region: CASSYRPGLAVTSSYNEQFF. The CDR3 nucleotides are TGTGCCAGCAGTTACAGACCGGGACTAGCGGTAACTAGCTCCTACAATGAGCAGTTCTTC.